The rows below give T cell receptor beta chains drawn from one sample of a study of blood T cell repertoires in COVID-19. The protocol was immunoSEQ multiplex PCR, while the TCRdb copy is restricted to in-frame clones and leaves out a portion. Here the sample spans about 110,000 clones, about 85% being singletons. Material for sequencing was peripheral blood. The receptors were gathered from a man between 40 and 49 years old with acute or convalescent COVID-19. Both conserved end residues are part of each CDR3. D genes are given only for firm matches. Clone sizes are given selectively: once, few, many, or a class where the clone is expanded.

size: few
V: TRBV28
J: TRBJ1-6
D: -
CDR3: CASSLRVASPLHF
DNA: TGTGCCAGCAGTTTGAGGGTGGCATCACCCCTCCACTTT

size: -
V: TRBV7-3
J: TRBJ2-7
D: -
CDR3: CASSFSTGVEQYF
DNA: TGTGCCAGCAGCTTCTCCACGGGTGTCGAGCAGTACTTC

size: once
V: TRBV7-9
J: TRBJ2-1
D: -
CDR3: CASSSQGGPMDEQFF
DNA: TGTGCCAGCAGCTCCCAAGGGGGTCCTATGGATGAGCAGTTCTTC

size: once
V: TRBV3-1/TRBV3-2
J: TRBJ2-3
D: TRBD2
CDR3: CASSQGKLAFSDTQYF
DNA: TGTGCCAGCAGCCAAGGAAAACTAGCGTTCTCAGATACGCAGTATTTT

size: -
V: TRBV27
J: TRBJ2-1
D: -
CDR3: CALSGDNEQFF
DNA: TGTGCCTTATCCGGAGACAATGAGCAGTTCTTC

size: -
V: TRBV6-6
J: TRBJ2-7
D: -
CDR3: CASSYPNSGSYEQYF
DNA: TGTGCCAGCAGTTACCCAAATTCCGGGAGTTACGAGCAGTACTTC

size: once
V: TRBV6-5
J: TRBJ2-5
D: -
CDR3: CASSYSRGLEETQYF
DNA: TGTGCCAGCAGTTACTCGCGGGGATTAGAAGAGACCCAGTACTTC

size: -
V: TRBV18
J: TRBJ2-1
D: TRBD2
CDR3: CASSPPNTIRREPNNEQFF
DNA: TGTGCCAGCTCACCACCAAACACTATTCGGCGGGAGCCGAACAATGAGCAGTTCTTC

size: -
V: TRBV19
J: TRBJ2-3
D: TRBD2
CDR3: CASRRVAGADTQYF
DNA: TGTGCCAGTAGACGGGTAGCGGGCGCAGATACGCAGTATTTT

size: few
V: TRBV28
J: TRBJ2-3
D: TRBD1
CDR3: CASSSGQGHTDTQYF
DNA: TGTGCCAGCAGTTCCGGACAGGGGCACACAGATACGCAGTATTTT

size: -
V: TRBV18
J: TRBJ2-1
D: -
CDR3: CASSPLGGGYNEQFF
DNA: TGTGCCAGCTCACCACTCGGGGGTGGCTACAATGAGCAGTTCTTC

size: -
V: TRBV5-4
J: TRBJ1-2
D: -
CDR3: CASSVRGGVDYGYTF
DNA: TGTGCCAGCAGCGTCCGGGGGGGAGTGGACTATGGCTACACCTTC

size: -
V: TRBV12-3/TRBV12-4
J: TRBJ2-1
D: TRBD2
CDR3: CASSGGGPREQFF
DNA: TGTGCCAGCAGTGGGGGGGGTCCTAGAGAGCAGTTCTTC

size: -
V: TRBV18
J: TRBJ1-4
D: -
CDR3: CASSPSGKEKLFF
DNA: TGTGCCAGCTCACCATCAGGGAAAGAAAAACTGTTTTTT

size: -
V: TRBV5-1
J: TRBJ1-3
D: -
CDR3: CASSLTTFTGGNTIYF
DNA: TGCGCCAGCAGCCTAACGACATTCACGGGGGGAAACACCATATATTTT

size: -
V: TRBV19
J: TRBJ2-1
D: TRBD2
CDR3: CASRTSGGNNEQFF
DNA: TGTGCCAGTAGAACTAGCGGGGGAAACAATGAGCAGTTCTTC

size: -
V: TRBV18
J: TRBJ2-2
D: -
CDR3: CASSLSTGELFF
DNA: TGTGCCAGCTCACTTTCTACCGGGGAGCTGTTTTTT

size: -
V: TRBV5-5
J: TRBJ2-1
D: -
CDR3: CASSYKNEQFF
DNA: TGTGCCAGCAGCTACAAGAATGAGCAGTTCTTC

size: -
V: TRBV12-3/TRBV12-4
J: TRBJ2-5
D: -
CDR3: CASSFGQGAAYF
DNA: -

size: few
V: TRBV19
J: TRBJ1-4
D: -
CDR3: CASSISRISTNEKLFF
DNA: TGTGCCAGTAGTATAAGCAGGATCTCAACTAATGAAAAACTGTTTTTT

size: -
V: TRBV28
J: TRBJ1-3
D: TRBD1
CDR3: CASSLTGVFSGNTIYF
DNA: TGTGCCAGCAGTTTGACAGGGGTCTTCTCTGGAAACACCATATATTTT

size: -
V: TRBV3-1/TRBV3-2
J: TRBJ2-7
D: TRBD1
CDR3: CASSQGQGALYEQYF
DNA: TGTGCCAGCAGCCAAGGCCAGGGGGCATTGTACGAGCAGTACTTC

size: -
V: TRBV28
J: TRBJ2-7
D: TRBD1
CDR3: CASSSQGPDEQYF
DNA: TGTGCCAGCAGTTCACAGGGGCCAGACGAGCAGTACTTC

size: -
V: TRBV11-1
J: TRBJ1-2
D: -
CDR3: CASRDSGSPYGYTF
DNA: TGTGCCAGCAGAGATAGCGGTTCACCATATGGCTACACCTTC

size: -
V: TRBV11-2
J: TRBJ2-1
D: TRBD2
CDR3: CASTEGSGSYNEQFF
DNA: TGTGCCAGCACCGAGGGTAGCGGGAGTTACAATGAGCAGTTCTTC

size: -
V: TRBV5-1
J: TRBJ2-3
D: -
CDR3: CASSLAESDTQYF
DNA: TGCGCCAGCAGCTTAGCGGAGTCAGATACGCAGTATTTT

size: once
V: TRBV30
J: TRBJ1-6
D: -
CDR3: CAWSSGSYNSPLHF
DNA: TGTGCCTGGAGTTCTGGCAGTTATAATTCACCCCTCCACTTT

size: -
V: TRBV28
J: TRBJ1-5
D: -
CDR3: CASSLGGAVSNQPQHF
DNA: TGTGCCAGCAGTTTGGGTGGGGCCGTAAGCAATCAGCCCCAGCATTTT

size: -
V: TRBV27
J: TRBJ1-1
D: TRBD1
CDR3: CASSLRDRGHTEAFF
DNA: TGTGCCAGCAGTTTGCGGGACAGGGGGCATACTGAAGCTTTCTTT

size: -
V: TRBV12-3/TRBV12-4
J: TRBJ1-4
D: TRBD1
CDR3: CASQPGQGGKLFF
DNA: TGTGCCAGCCAACCGGGACAGGGAGGAAAACTGTTTTTT

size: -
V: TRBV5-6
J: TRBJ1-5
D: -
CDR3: CASSFGSGTQPQHF
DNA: TGTGCCAGCAGCTTTGGATCGGGAACCCAGCCCCAGCATTTT

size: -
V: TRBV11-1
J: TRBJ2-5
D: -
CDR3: CASSLVGGVETQYF
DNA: TGTGCCAGCAGCTTAGTTGGAGGGGTGGAGACCCAGTACTTC

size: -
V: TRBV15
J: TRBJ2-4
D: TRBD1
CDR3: CATSRDRVTGENIQYF
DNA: TGTGCCACCAGCAGAGATCGGGTGACAGGGGAAAACATTCAGTACTTC

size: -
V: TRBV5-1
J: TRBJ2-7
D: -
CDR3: CASSAAKGEQYF
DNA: TGCGCCAGCAGCGCGGCTAAGGGGGAGCAGTACTTC

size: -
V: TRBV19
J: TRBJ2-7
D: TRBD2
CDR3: CASGTSGYEQYF
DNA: TGTGCCTCCGGGACTAGCGGCTACGAGCAGTACTTC

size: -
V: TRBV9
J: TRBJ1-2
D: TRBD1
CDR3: CASSAFGRGNYGYTF
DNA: TGTGCCAGCAGCGCCTTTGGCAGGGGGAACTATGGCTACACCTTC

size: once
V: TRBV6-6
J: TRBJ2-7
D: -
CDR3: CASIDRRLSSYEQYF
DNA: TGTGCCAGCATTGACAGGCGATTAAGCTCCTACGAGCAGTACTTC

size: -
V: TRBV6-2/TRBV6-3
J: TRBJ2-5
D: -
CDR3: CASSYERFTQYF
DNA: TGTGCCAGCAGTTACGAGAGGTTTACCCAGTACTTC

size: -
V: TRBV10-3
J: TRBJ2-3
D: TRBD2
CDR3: CAISGPTSGGGGTDTQYF
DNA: TGTGCCATCAGTGGGCCGACTAGCGGGGGTGGGGGCACAGATACGCAGTATTTT

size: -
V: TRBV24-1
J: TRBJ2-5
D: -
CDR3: CATSDLAGETQYF
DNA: TGTGCCACCAGTGATCTGGCCGGGGAGACCCAGTACTTC

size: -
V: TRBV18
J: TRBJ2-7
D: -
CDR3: CASSPVSGMGQYF
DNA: TGTGCCAGCTCACCAGTTTCGGGGATGGGGCAGTACTTC

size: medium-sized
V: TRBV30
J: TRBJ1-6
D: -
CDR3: CAWSFQDSSYNSPLHF
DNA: TGTGCCTGGAGTTTTCAGGACAGCTCCTATAATTCACCCCTCCACTTT

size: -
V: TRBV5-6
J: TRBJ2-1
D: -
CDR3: CASSFLGTWEQFF
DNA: TGTGCCAGCAGCTTTTTGGGCACTTGGGAGCAGTTCTTC

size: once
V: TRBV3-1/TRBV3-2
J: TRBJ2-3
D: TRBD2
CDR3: CASSRSGRGGPDTQYF
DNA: TGTGCCAGCAGCCGCTCCGGGCGGGGGGGCCCAGATACGCAGTATTTT

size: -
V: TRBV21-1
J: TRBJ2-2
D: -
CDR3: CASIDKDTGELFF
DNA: TGTGCCAGCATCGACAAAGACACCGGGGAGCTGTTTTTT

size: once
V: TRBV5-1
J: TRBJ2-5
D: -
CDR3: CASSLRGLDQETQYF
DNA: TGCGCCAGCAGCTTGAGAGGGTTAGACCAAGAGACCCAGTACTTC